This T cell receptor beta chain was sequenced during a study of shared clonotypes between healthy human individuals. Sequencing was performed with immunoSEQ multiplex PCR; in TCRdb, only in-frame clones are kept and a portion is missing. This table holds some 1.5 million clones, approximately 98% found once. This clonotype was obtained from a man between 25 and 39 years old in good health. The material sequenced was naive CD4+ T cells sorted from blood. Subset defined: CD45RA+ positively selected.

CDR3 in amino acids: CASSYSGQLPYGYTF. As DNA, the CDR3 is TGTGCCAGCAGTTACTCCGGACAGCTTCCTTATGGCTACACCTTC. The chain couples TRBV6-5 to TRBJ1-2; D might be TRBD1 (6 bases). CDR1 is MNHEY and CDR2 is SVGAGI in the germline V gene. V was clipped by 0 bases and J by 5 bases, with 13 bases between them. The CDR3 contains 15 residues.